This T cell receptor beta chain is drawn from a study of Graves' ophthalmopathy and Graves' hyperthyroidism. Amplification from RNA transcripts yielded the TCR beta CDR3 regions. Second-round multiplex PCR came after a first-round RT-PCR that employed HTBI primers. In TCRdb, the multiplex PCR reads were re-called with MiXCR into one record per CDR3 protein. The sample lists 200,000 to 250,000 distinct CDR3 sequences; approximately 28% were seen once. The ends were cut back, 3 bases at V and 9 bases at J, with 11 bases in the middle. This CDR3 has 12 residues. Per germline, CDR1 MDHEN and CDR2 SYDVKM. A word on this clonotype: No antigen is known for it.

Study-level findings and limits: For predicting ophthalmopathy progression, the model had 60% to 71% sensitivity and roughly 76% specificity.

The sample consisted of peripheral blood. The TCR was taken from a man in his fifties or sixties with Graves' ophthalmopathy. This chain joins TRBV28 and TRBJ1-1; D possibly corresponds to TRBD1 (5 bases). CDR3 sequence: CASSFLGAQAFF. The DNA for the CDR3 is TGTGCCAGCAGTTTTCTTGGGGCCCAAGCTTTCTTT.